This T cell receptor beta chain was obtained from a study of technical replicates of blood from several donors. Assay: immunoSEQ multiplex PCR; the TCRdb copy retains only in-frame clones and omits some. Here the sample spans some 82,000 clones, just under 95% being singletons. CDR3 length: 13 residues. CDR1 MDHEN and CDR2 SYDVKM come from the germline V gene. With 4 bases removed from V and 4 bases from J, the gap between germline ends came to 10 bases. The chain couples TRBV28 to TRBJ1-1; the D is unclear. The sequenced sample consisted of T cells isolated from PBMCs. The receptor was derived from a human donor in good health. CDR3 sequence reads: CASSYPRATEAFF. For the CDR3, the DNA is TGTGCCAGCAGTTACCCGAGAGCCACTGAAGCTTTCTTT.